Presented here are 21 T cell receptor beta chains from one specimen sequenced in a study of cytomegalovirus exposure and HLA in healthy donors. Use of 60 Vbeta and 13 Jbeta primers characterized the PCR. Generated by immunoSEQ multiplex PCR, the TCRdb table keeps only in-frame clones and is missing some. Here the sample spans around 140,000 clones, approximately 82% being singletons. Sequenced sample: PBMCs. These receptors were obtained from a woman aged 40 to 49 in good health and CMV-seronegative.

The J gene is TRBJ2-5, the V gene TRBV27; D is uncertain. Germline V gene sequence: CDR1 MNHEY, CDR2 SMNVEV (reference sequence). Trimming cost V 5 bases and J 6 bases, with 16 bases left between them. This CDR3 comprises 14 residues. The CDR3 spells CASSPILPRQTQYF. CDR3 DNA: TGTGCCAGCAGTCCGATTCTCCCGCGGCAGACCCAGTACTTC.

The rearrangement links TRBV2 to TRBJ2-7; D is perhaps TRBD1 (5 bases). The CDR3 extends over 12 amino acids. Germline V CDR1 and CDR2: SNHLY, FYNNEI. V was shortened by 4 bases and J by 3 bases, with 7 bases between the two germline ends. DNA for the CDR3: TGTGCCAGCAGTGCAGGGCTCTACGAGCAGTACTTC. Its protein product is CASSAGLYEQYF.

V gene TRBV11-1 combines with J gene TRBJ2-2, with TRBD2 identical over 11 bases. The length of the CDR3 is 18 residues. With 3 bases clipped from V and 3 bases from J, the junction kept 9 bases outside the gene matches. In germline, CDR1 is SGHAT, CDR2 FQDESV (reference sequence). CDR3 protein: CASSFRTPLAGDTGELFF. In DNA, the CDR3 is TGTGCCAGCAGCTTCCGAACTCCACTAGCGGGAGACACCGGGGAGCTGTTTTTT.

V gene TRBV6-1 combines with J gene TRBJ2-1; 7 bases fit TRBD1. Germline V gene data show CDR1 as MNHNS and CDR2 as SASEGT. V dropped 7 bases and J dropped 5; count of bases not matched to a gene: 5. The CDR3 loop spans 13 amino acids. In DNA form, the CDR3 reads TGTGCCAGCATACCACAGGGGAACAATGAGCAGTTCTTC. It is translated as CASIPQGNNEQFF.

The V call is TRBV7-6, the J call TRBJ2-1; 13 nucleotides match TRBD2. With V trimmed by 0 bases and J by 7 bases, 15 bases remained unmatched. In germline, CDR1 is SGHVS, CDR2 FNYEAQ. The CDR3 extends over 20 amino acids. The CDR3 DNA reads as TGTGCCAGCAGCTTAGCGGGGGGACTAGCGGGAAATACAAGGGGAAATGAGCAGTTCTTC. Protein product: CASSLAGGLAGNTRGNEQFF.

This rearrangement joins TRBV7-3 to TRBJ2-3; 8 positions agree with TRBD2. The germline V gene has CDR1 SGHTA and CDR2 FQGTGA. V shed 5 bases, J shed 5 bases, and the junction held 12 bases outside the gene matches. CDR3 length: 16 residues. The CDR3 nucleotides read TGTGCCAGCAGCCCAGGCGGGGCCGGGGGGGGAGATACGCAGTATTTT. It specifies CASSPGGAGGGDTQYF. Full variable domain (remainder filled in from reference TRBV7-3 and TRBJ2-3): GAGVSQTPSNKVTEKGKYVELRCDPISGHTALYWYRQSLGQGPEFLIYFQGTGAADDSGLPNDRFFAVRPEGSVSTLKIQRTERGDSAVYLCASSPGGAGGGDTQYFGPGTRLTVL.

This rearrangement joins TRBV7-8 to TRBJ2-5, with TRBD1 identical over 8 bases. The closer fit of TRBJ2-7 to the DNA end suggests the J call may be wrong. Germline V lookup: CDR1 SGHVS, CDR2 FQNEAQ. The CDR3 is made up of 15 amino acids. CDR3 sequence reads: CASSLAAGGFYEQYF. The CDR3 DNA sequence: TGTGCCAGCAGCTTAGCGGCAGGGGGCTTTTACGAGCAGTACTTC.

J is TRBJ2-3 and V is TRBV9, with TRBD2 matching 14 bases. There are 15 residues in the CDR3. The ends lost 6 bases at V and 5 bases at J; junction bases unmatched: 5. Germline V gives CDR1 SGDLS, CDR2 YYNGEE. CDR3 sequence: CASTLGTSGGDTQYF. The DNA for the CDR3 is TGTGCCAGCACCTTAGGGACTAGCGGGGGAGATACGCAGTATTTT.

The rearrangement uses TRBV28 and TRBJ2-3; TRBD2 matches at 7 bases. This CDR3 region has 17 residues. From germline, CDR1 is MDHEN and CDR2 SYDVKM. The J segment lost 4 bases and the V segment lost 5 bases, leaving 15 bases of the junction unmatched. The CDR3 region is CASSLFAGASPPDTQYF. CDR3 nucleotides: TGTGCCAGCAGTCTCTTTGCGGGAGCCTCACCCCCAGATACGCAGTATTTT.

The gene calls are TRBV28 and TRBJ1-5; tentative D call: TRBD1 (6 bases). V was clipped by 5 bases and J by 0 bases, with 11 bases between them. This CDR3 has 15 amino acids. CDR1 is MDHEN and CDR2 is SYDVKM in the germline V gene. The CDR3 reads CASSLPQGSNQPQHF. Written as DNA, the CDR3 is TGTGCCAGCAGTCTTCCACAGGGTAGCAATCAGCCCCAGCATTTT.

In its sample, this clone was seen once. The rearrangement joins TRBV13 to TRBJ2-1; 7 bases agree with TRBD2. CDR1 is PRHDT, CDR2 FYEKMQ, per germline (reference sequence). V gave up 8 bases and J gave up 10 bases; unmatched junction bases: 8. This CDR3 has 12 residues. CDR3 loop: CASGLVAGEQFF. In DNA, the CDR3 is TGTGCCAGCGGACTAGTGGCAGGGGAGCAGTTCTTC.

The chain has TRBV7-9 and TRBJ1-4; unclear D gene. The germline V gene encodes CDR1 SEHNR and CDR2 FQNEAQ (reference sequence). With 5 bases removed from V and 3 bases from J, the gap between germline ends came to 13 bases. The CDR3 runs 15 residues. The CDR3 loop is CASSPSAVSNEKLFF. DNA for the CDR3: TGTGCCAGCAGCCCATCGGCGGTATCTAATGAAAAACTGTTTTTT.

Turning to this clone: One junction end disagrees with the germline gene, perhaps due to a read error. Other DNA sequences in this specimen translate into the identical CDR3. The CDR3 region has the DNA TGTGCCACCAGCAGCCAGGGGTTGGGAGAGCAATACTTC. Residues: CATSSQGLGEQYF. The genes are TRBV15 and TRBJ2-7, with D possibly TRBD1 on 6 matching bases. Looked up from germline, CDR1 is LNHNV and CDR2 is YYDKDF (reference sequence). CDR3 size: 13 residues.

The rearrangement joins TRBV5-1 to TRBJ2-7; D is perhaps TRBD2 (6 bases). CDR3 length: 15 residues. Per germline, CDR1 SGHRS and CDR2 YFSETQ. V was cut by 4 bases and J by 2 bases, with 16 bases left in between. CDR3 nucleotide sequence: TGCGCCAGCAGCCTCCCCCTGGGCGGGACCTACGAGCAGTACTTC. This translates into CASSLPLGGTYEQYF.

The CDR3 protein is CASSLTTGTGYYEQYF. CDR3 DNA: TGTGCCAGCAGTTTAACCACCGGGACAGGTTATTACGAGCAGTACTTC. The rearrangement joins TRBV28 to TRBJ2-7; 8 positions agree with TRBD1. The CDR3 sequence is 16 residues long. Germline CDR1 reads MDHEN; CDR2 reads SYDVKM. J lost 4 bases, V lost 2 bases, and 10 bases had no gene match.

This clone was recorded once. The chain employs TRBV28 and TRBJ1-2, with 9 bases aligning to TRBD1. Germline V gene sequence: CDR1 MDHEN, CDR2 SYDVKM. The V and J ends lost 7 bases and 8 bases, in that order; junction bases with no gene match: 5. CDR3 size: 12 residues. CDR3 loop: CASTRDRAGYTF. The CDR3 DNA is TGTGCCAGCACCAGGGACAGGGCAGGCTACACCTTC.

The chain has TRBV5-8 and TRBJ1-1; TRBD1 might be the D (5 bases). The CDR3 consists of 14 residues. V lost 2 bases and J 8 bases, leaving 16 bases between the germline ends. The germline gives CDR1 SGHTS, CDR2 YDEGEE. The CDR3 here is CASSLRSGGREAFF. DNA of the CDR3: TGTGCCAGCAGCTTAAGGTCGGGGGGTCGGGAAGCTTTCTTT.

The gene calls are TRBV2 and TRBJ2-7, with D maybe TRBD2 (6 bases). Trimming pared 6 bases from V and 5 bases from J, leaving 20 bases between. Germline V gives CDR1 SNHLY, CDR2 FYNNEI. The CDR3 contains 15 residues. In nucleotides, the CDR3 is TGTGCCAGCAGGGACGCGGTTACGACTAGAGACGAGCAGTACTTC. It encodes CASRDAVTTRDEQYF.

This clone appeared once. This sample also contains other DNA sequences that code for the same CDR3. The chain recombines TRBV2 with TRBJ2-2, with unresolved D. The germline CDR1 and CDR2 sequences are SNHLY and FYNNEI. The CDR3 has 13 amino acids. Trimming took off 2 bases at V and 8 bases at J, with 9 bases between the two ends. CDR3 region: CASSEPPIGELFF. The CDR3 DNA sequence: TGTGCCAGCAGTGAACCCCCAATTGGGGAGCTGTTTTTT.

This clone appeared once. CDR3 amino acids: CASTEGGVWAQYF. CDR3 nucleotides: TGTGCCAGCACCGAAGGCGGGGTCTGGGCCCAGTACTTC. The chain couples TRBV6-1 to TRBJ2-5; D is perhaps TRBD2 (6 bases). Per germline, CDR1 MNHNS and CDR2 SASEGT. With 7 bases removed from V and 9 bases from J, the gap between germline ends came to 18 bases. The CDR3 is 13 amino acids.

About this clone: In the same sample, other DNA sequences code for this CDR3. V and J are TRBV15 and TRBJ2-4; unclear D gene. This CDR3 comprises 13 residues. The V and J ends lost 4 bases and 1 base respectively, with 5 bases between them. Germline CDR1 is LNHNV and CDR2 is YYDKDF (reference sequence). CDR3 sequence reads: CATSMEAKNIQYF. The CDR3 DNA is TGTGCCACCAGCATGGAGGCCAAAAACATTCAGTACTTC.